The 12 T cell receptor beta chains below all came from one sample that was sequenced in a study of regulatory T cells in long-lasting Graves disease. Time point here: newly diagnosed GD, antithyroid drugs for less than 3 months. Researchers made the TCR library from RNA that was extracted from PBMCs. Assembly of TCR beta libraries relied on iRepertoire HTBI primers together with Arm-PCR of CDR3 regions. TCRdb called the multiplex PCR reads again in MiXCR, with one record for every CDR3 protein. The sample shows around 400,000 distinct CDR3 sequences, about a sixth of them seen only once. The sequenced sample was peripheral blood mononuclear cells (PBMCs), obtained at new diagnosis, from a patient treated with antithyroid drugs. These receptors originate from a female donor with Graves disease.

The chain has TRBV7-9 and TRBJ2-5; no definite D call. Per germline, CDR1 SEHNR and CDR2 FQNEAQ (reference sequence). V was pared by 6 bases and J by 5 bases, with 16 bases between. The CDR3 length is 14 residues. CDR3 bases: TGTGCCAGCAGGCGACTCCCAGGCTATGAGACCCAGTACTTC. It yields the protein CASRRLPGYETQYF.

This clonotype was observed many times. V gene TRBV7-9 combines with J gene TRBJ2-5; 10 nucleotides agree with TRBD1. J lost 0 bases, V lost 4 bases, and 8 bases had no gene match. This CDR3 spans 17 amino acids. Germline-derived CDR1 and CDR2 are SEHNR and FQNEAQ (reference sequence). Here the CDR3 reads CASSYRRTGGHQETQYF. The CDR3 nucleotides read TGTGCCAGCAGCTACCGTAGGACAGGGGGGCACCAAGAGACCCAGTACTTC. The whole variable domain, filled in from reference TRBV7-9 and TRBJ2-5, reads DTGVSQNPRHKITKRGQNVTFRCDPISEHNRLYWYRQTLGQGPEFLTYFQNEAQLEKSRLLSDRFSAERPKGSFSTLEIQRTEQGDSAMYLCASSYRRTGGHQETQYFGPGTRLLVL.

There are a few counts of this clonotype. The chain uses TRBV11-2 and TRBJ2-5; tentative D call: TRBD1 (5 bases). The CDR3 has 16 residues. Deletions cut 1 base from V and 2 bases from J, with 14 bases between. The V gene's germline CDR1 is SGHAT and CDR2 FQNNGV. The CDR3 region is CASSLVRLAGQETQYF. The DNA of the CDR3 is TGTGCCAGCAGCTTAGTACGGCTCGCAGGGCAAGAGACCCAGTACTTC.

Many counts were recorded for this clonotype. The chain links TRBV20-1 to TRBJ1-1, with D possibly TRBD1 on 5 matching bases. Germline V CDR1 and CDR2: DFQATT, SNEGSKA (reference sequence). V gave up 7 bases and J gave up 0 bases, with 12 bases separating them. CDR3 length equals 13 residues. CDR3 sequence: CSESGRLNTEAFF. CDR3 coding DNA: TGCAGTGAGTCGGGACGGTTGAACACTGAAGCTTTCTTT.

This clonotype showed up many times. The chain joins TRBV6-1 to TRBJ2-1; TRBD2 matches 9 bases. Losses at the gene ends were 3 bases for V and 7 bases for J; bases not matched to a gene: 7. The CDR3 length is 15 residues. Germline lookup yields CDR1 MNHNS and CDR2 SASEGT. CDR3 sequence reads: CASSDPLAGTNEQFF. In nucleotides, the CDR3 is TGTGCCAGCAGTGATCCCCTAGCGGGGACGAATGAGCAGTTCTTC.

This rearrangement joins TRBV3-1 to TRBJ2-5, with 12 nucleotides matching TRBD2. V trimming: 1 base; J trimming: 3 bases; junction bases outside the gene matches: 0. The CDR3 length is 15 residues. CDR1 is LGHDT, CDR2 YNNKEL, per germline (reference sequence). The CDR3 reads CASSQASGREETQYF. CDR3 DNA: TGTGCCAGCAGCCAAGCTAGCGGGAGGGAAGAGACCCAGTACTTC.

This clonotype was seen just once. The rearrangement uses TRBV11-2 and TRBJ2-4; D not certain. Germline V gene data show CDR1 as SGHAT and CDR2 as FQNNGV. This CDR3 is built from 14 residues. V lost 5 bases, J lost 0 bases, and 8 bases lay in between. DNA for the CDR3: TGTGCCAGCAGCATCGACATAGCCAAAAACATTCAGTACTTC. Translating it yields CASSIDIAKNIQYF.

This clonotype was seen at least ten times. The chain employs TRBV7-8 and TRBJ2-3, with no clear D. V was clipped by 7 bases and J by 0 bases, with 8 bases between them. Germline lookup yields CDR1 SGHVS and CDR2 FQNEAQ. The CDR3 has 13 residues. The CDR3 reads CASTFSSTDTQYF. CDR3 sequence (DNA): TGTGCCAGCACCTTTTCTAGCACAGATACGCAGTATTTT.

This clonotype was counted ten times or more. The chain combines TRBV5-1 with TRBJ2-1; TRBD2 aligns across 10 bases. CDR1 is SGHRS, CDR2 YFSETQ, per germline. Trimming removed 0 bases from V and 4 bases from J; junction bases left unmatched: 4. CDR3 length: 16 amino acids. CDR3 residues: CASSLAAGGFYNEQFF. CDR3 nucleotides: TGCGCCAGCAGCTTGGCAGCGGGAGGGTTTTACAATGAGCAGTTCTTC.

The chain carries TRBV9 and TRBJ2-5, with D unclear. TRBJ2-1 matches the DNA end more closely, so the J call is doubtful. This CDR3 is 11 amino acids long. The germline CDR1 and CDR2 sequences are SGDLS and YYNGEE. The CDR3 DNA is TGTGCCAGCGGCAGAGGTAATGAGCAGTTCTTC. This gives the protein CASGRGNEQFF.

This clonotype was counted many times. The chain employs TRBV7-9 and TRBJ2-7, with 9 bases identical to TRBD2. This CDR3 spans 16 amino acids. J gave up 0 bases and V 5 bases, and 8 bases lay outside the gene matches. Germline loops: CDR1 SEHNR, CDR2 FQNEAQ (reference sequence). CDR3 region: CASSPSLTSGSYEQYF. Here the CDR3 DNA reads TGTGCCAGCAGCCCCTCCCTGACTAGCGGCTCCTACGAGCAGTACTTC.

This clonotype was recorded at least ten times. The chain combines TRBV2 with TRBJ1-3, with 8 bases lining up with TRBD1. Germline V gives CDR1 SNHLY, CDR2 FYNNEI. V lost 6 bases, J lost 4 bases, and 14 bases stayed unmatched. The CDR3 length is 17 residues. This CDR3 is CASSDDSGTGFGNTIYF. Here the CDR3 DNA reads TGTGCCAGCAGCGATGATTCCGGGACAGGTTTCGGAAACACCATATATTTT.